Below, one T cell receptor (beta chain) is given with its context. Trimming took 5 bases from V and 4 from J, leaving 23 bases between them. CDR3 length: 17 amino acids. CDR1 is PRHDT and CDR2 is FYEKMQ in the germline V gene (reference sequence). This sample is part of a study of blood T cell repertoires in COVID-19. Study-level background: Whether acute or convalescent, the COVID-19 samples came from the United States, Italy and Spain. In each case, the material was cDNA or gDNA derived from T cells, B-cell-depleted T cells, or PBMCs.

This table comes from immunoSEQ multiplex PCR, and its TCRdb copy is limited to in-frame clones, with some not included. The sample yields roughly 87,000 clones, about 71% seen once. The receptor was derived from a woman in her forties or fifties with acute or convalescent COVID-19. This rearrangement joins TRBV13 to TRBJ1-2, with a possible D match to TRBD1 (6 bases). The sample comprised peripheral blood. The DNA of the CDR3 is TGTGCCAGCAGCCCCCTCCTTCAGGGGTCAGGCTCCTATGGCTACACCTTC. It codes for CASSPLLQGSGSYGYTF.